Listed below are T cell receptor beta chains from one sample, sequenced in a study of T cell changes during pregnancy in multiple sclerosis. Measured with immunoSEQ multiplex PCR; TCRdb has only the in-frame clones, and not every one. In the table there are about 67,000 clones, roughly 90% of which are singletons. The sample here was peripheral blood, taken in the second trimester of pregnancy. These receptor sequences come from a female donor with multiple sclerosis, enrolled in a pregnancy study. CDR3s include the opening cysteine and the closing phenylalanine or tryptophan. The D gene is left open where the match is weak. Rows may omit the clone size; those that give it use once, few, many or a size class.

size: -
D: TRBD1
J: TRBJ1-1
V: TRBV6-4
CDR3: CASSARHGTGMTFF
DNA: TGTGCCAGCAGTGCCCGACACGGGACAGGGATGACTTTCTTT

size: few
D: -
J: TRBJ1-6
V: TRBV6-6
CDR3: CASSDGGSPLHF
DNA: TGTGCCAGCAGTGACGGGGGTTCACCCCTCCACTTT

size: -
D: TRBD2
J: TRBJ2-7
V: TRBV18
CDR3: CASSPSSGRSYEQYF
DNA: TGTGCCAGCTCTCCATCCAGCGGGAGATCCTACGAGCAGTACTTC

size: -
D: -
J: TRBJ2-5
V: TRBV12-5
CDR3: CASGNDRRGETQYF
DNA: TGTGCTAGTGGAAATGACAGGCGGGGGGAGACCCAGTACTTC

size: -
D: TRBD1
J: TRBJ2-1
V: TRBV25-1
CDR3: CASTRDSPYNEQFF
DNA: TGTGCCAGCACCCGGGACAGCCCCTACAATGAGCAGTTCTTC

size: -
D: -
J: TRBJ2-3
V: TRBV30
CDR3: CAWRRSFSTDTQYF
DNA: TGTGCCTGGAGAAGGAGCTTTAGCACAGATACGCAGTATTTT

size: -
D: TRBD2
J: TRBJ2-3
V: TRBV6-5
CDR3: CASTILAGDTDTQYF
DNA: TGTGCCAGCACCATACTAGCGGGAGACACAGATACGCAGTATTTT

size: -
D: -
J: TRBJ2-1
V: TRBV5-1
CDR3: CASSLGQAYNEQFF
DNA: TGCGCCAGCAGCTTGGGACAGGCGTACAATGAGCAGTTCTTC

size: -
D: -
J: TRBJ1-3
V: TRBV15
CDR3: CATSRDILSSGNTIYF
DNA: TGTGCCACCAGCAGAGATATCCTGAGCTCTGGAAACACCATATATTTT

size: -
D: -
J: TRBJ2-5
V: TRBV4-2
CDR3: CASSQGGVGGPETQYF
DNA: TGTGCCAGCAGCCAAGGTGGAGTGGGGGGGCCGGAGACCCAGTACTTC

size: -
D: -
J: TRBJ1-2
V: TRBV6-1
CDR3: CASSEDRDPTRGYTF
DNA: TGTGCCAGCAGTGAAGACAGGGACCCTACTCGGGGCTACACCTTC

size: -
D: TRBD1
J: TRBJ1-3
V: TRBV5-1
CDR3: CASSARQGRGNTIYF
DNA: TGCGCCAGCAGCGCCCGACAGGGGAGAGGAAACACCATATATTTT

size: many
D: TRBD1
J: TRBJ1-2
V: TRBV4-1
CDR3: CASSQVVIRDRALGYTF
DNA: TGCGCCAGCAGCCAAGTTGTGATTCGGGACAGGGCTTTAGGCTACACCTTC

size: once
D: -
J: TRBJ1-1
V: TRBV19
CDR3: CASSIFPTGAAEAFF
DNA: TGTGCCAGTAGTATATTCCCGACAGGAGCCGCGGAAGCTTTCTTT

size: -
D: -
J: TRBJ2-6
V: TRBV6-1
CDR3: CASSEEDSGANVLTF
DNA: TGTGCCAGCAGTGAGGAGGACTCTGGGGCCAACGTCCTGACTTTC

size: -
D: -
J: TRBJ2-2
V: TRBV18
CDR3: CASSPEGQSIGGELFF
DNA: TGTGCCAGCTCACCGGAAGGACAGTCTATCGGCGGGGAGCTGTTTTTT

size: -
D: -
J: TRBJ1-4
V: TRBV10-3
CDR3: CAISAQNNEKLFF
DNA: TGTGCCATCAGTGCCCAGAACAATGAAAAACTGTTTTTT

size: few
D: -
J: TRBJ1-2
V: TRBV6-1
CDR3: CASSEEGAGRVHGYTF
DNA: TGTGCCAGCAGTGAAGAAGGGGCAGGTCGAGTCCATGGCTACACCTTC

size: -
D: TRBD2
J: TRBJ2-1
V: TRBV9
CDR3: CASSVDGGTSYNEQFF
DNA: TGTGCCAGCAGCGTAGACGGGGGGACTTCCTACAATGAGCAGTTCTTC

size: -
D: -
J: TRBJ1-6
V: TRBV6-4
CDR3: CASRAEEGNSPLHF
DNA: TGTGCCAGCAGAGCGGAGGAGGGTAATTCACCCCTCCACTTT

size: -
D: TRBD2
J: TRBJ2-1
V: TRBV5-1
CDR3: CASSLAEGLAGDNEQFF
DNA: TGCGCCAGCAGCTTGGCCGAGGGACTAGCGGGAGACAATGAGCAGTTCTTC

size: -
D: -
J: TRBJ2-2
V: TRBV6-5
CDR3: CASGGGQGLGGELFF
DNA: TGTGCCAGCGGGGGAGGACAAGGGTTAGGGGGGGAGCTGTTTTTT

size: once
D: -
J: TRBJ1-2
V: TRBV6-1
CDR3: CASTTVAGHGYTF
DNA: TGTGCCAGCACCACAGTCGCGGGGCATGGCTACACCTTC

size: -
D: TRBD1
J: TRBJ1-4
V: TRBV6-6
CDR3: CASSPGQGNEKLFF
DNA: TGTGCCAGCAGTCCCGGACAGGGAAATGAAAAACTGTTTTTT

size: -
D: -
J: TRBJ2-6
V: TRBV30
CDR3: CAWSDGAGANVLTF
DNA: TGTGCCTGGAGTGACGGGGCTGGGGCCAACGTCCTGACTTTC

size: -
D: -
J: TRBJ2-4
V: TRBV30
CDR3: CAWTRGGFGKNIQYF
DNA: TGTGCCTGGACACGAGGCGGTTTTGGCAAAAACATTCAGTACTTC

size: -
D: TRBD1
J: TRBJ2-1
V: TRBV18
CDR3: CASTRQGVEDEQFF
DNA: TGTGCCAGCACCCGACAGGGGGTCGAGGATGAGCAGTTCTTC

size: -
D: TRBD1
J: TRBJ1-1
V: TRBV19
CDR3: CASTEGQGAPEAFF
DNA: TGTGCCAGTACGGAAGGACAGGGGGCCCCTGAAGCTTTCTTT

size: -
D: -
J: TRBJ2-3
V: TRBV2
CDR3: CASSEEAASATDTQYF
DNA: TGTGCCAGCAGTGAGGAGGCGGCTAGCGCAACAGATACGCAGTATTTT

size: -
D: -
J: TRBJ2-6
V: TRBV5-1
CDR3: CASSLSGAGANVLTF
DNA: TGCGCCAGCAGCTTGTCAGGGGCTGGGGCCAACGTCCTGACTTTC

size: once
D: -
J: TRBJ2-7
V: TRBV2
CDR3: CASSEAPRTRVNEQYF
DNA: TGTGCCAGCAGTGAAGCCCCACGAACCAGGGTGAACGAGCAGTACTTC

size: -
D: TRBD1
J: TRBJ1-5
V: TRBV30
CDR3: CAWTSGTENQPQHF
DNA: TGTGCCTGGACGTCCGGGACAGAAAATCAGCCCCAGCATTTT

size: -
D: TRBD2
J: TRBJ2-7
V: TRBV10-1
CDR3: CASSQTGGQQYF
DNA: TGCGCCAGCAGCCAGACGGGGGGTCAGCAGTACTTC

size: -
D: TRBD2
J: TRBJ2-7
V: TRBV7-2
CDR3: CASSLNTGAGYEQYF
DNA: TGTGCCAGCAGCTTAAATACGGGAGCGGGATACGAGCAGTACTTC

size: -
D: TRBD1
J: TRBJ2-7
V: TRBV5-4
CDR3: CASSFKGADEQYF
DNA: TGTGCCAGCAGCTTTAAGGGGGCGGATGAGCAGTACTTC

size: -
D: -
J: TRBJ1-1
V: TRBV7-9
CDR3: CASSLLQGNPEAFF
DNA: TGTGCCAGCAGTTTGTTACAGGGCAATCCTGAAGCTTTCTTT

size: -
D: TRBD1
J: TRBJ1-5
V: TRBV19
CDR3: CASSIRTGDQPQHF
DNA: TGTGCCAGTAGTATTAGAACAGGGGATCAGCCCCAGCATTTT

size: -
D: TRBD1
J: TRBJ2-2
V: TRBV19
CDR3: CASSRTGTDTGELFF
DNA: TGTGCCAGTAGCAGGACAGGGACGGACACCGGGGAGCTGTTTTTT

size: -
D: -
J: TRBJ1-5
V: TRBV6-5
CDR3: CASSYSASNSNQPQHF
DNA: TGTGCCAGCAGTTACTCGGCCAGTAATAGCAATCAGCCCCAGCATTTT

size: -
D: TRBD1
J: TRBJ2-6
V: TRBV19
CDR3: CASSTGPQGARANVLTF
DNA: TGTGCCAGTAGTACCGGGCCACAGGGGGCAAGGGCCAACGTCCTGACTTTC

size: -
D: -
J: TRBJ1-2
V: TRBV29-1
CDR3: CSVEVSYGYTF
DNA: TGCAGCGTTGAAGTCTCCTATGGCTACACCTTC

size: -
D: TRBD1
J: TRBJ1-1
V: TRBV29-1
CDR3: CSVGRDRGGTEAFF
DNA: TGCAGCGTTGGGAGGGACAGGGGCGGCACTGAAGCTTTCTTT

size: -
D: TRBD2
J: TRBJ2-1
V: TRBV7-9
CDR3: CASSPLMALREGEQFF
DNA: TGTGCCAGCAGCCCTCTTATGGCCTTGAGGGAGGGTGAGCAGTTCTTC

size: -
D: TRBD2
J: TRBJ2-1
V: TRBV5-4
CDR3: CASSFGGTSGIGEQFF
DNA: TGTGCCAGCAGCTTCGGAGGGACTAGCGGGATCGGTGAGCAGTTCTTC

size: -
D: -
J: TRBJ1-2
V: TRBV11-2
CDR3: CASSGLAGGSPLYGYTF
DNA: TGTGCCAGCAGCGGCCTGGCGGGGGGGAGCCCCCTCTACGGCTACACCTTC

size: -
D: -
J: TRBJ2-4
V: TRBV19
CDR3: CATRSAGPADIQYF
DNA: TGTGCCACCCGGTCGGCGGGGCCCGCAGACATTCAGTACTTC

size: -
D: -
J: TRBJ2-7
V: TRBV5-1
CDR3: CASSLHPGEQYF
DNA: TGCGCCAGCAGCCTGCACCCGGGCGAGCAGTACTTC

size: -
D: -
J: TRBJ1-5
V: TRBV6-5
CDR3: CASSYSGVGGQPQHF
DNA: TGTGCCAGCAGTTACAGCGGGGTAGGGGGTCAGCCCCAGCATTTT

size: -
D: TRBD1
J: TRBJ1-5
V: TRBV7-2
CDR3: CASSFGQGAGQPQHF
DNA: TGTGCCAGCAGCTTCGGACAGGGCGCGGGTCAGCCCCAGCATTTT